Below are 11 T cell receptor beta chains sequenced from a single sample in a study of T cell responses to AZD1222 COVID-19 vaccine. Sequencing used immunoSEQ multiplex PCR; TCRdb keeps in-frame clones, though not all of them. The sample records roughly 200,000 clones, approximately 90% being singletons. This specimen was peripheral blood, taken 28 days after the second AZD1222 dose. All receptors come from an adult who received the AZD1222 COVID-19 vaccine.

The chain employs TRBV5-1 and TRBJ2-3; 8 bases align to TRBD1. The V gene's germline CDR1 is SGHRS and CDR2 YFSETQ. V trimming: 2 bases; J trimming: 4 bases; junction bases outside the gene matches: 9. This CDR3 comprises 16 residues. CDR3 region: CASSLDPGQGADTQYF. The CDR3 region has the DNA TGCGCCAGCAGCTTAGATCCAGGACAGGGAGCAGATACGCAGTATTTT.

This chain joins TRBV18 and TRBJ1-4; no reliable D call. The CDR3 extends over 12 amino acids. The V end was cut by 2 bases, the J end by 8 bases, with 6 bases between. Germline V gives CDR1 KGHSH, CDR2 LQKENI. Here the CDR3 reads CASSPNSEKLFF. DNA of the CDR3: TGTGCCAGCTCACCAAACAGCGAAAAACTGTTTTTT.

V is TRBV20-1 and J is TRBJ1-4; no firm D call. V gave up 3 bases and J gave up 0 bases, with 11 bases separating them. The CDR3 extends over 15 amino acids. Germline CDR1 is DFQATT and CDR2 is SNEGSKA (reference sequence). This chain's CDR3 is CSASRTVATNEKLFF. Here the CDR3 DNA reads TGCAGTGCTAGTAGGACGGTTGCAACTAATGAAAAACTGTTTTTT.

To note about this clone: Additional DNA sequences in this sample encode the identical CDR3. The chain uses TRBV6-5 and TRBJ1-2; 8 bases line up with TRBD1. This CDR3 is 14 amino acids long. Germline V gene sequence: CDR1 MNHEY, CDR2 SVGAGI. The J segment lost 4 bases and the V segment lost 0 bases, leaving 1 base of the junction unmatched. The CDR3 reads CASSYSTGGYGYTF. CDR3 in DNA: TGTGCCAGCAGTTACTCAACAGGGGGCTATGGCTACACCTTC.

The chain has TRBV6-7 and TRBJ1-6, with D possibly matching TRBD1 (5 bases). TRBV6-7 is flagged as an ORF with uncertain function. Trimming left V 4 bases short and J 7 bases short, with 20 bases between. The CDR3 has 17 amino acids. The chain's CDR3 is CASSSTRGGAWNSPLHF. The CDR3 DNA is TGTGCCAGCAGTTCCACGAGGGGTGGCGCGTGGAATTCACCCCTCCACTTT.

For the CDR3, the DNA is TGTGCCAGCAGTCCCCTCGGTCAGCCCCAGCATTTT. This encodes CASSPLGQPQHF. V gene TRBV2 combines with J gene TRBJ1-5; the D is unclear. Germline lookup yields CDR1 SNHLY and CDR2 FYNNEI. Trimming left V 5 bases short and J 6 bases short, with 8 bases between. This CDR3 is 12 amino acids long.

This CDR3 is CASSLRYQGNTEAFF. The CDR3, as DNA: TGTGCCAGCAGCTTAAGGTACCAGGGGAACACTGAAGCTTTCTTT. The rearrangement uses TRBV7-2 and TRBJ1-1, with a tentative D call TRBD1 (5 bases). The length of the CDR3 is 15 residues. V dropped 2 bases and J dropped 1 base, with 11 bases sitting between them. The germline V gene has CDR1 SGHTA and CDR2 FQGNSA.

In its sample, this clone was seen once. The chain combines TRBV6-5 with TRBJ1-6, with 7 positions matching TRBD1. Germline assignment: CDR1 MNHEY and CDR2 SVGAGI. The CDR3 is 16 amino acids. After removal of 2 bases from V and 7 bases from J, the junction contained 8 bases not matched to a gene. The CDR3 coding sequence is TGTGCCAGCAGTTACAAGGGACAGACGTCAAATTCACCCCTCCACTTT. Translation: CASSYKGQTSNSPLHF.

The CDR3 region is CASSTGTGRGSNSPLHF. DNA for the CDR3: TGTGCCAGTAGTACGGGGACAGGTCGGGGCTCTAATTCACCCCTCCACTTT. V and J are TRBV19 and TRBJ1-6; 8 bases are a match to TRBD1. The germline gives CDR1 LNHDA, CDR2 SQIVND (reference sequence). V was pared by 4 bases and J by 6 bases, with 11 bases of the junction left unmatched. The length of the CDR3 is 17 residues.

J is TRBJ1-5 and V is TRBV9; no definite D call. The germline V and J ends were trimmed by 0 bases and 7 bases, with 14 bases remaining between them. Germline V gene lookup returns CDR1 SGDLS and CDR2 YYNGEE. CDR3 length: 15 amino acids. CDR3 DNA: TGTGCCAGCAGCGTAGAAGGGAAGTTCGGGCAGCCCCAGCATTTT. It codes for CASSVEGKFGQPQHF.

This clone was picked up one time. Different DNA sequences within this sample yield the same CDR3. V gene TRBV29-1 combines with J gene TRBJ1-6; 11 bases are shared with TRBD1. Germline V CDR1 and CDR2: SQVTM, ANQGSEA. Germline trimming cut 6 bases from V and 7 bases from J; bases unmatched to any gene: 2. CDR3 length: 13 amino acids. In DNA form, the CDR3 reads TGCAGCGTGGGACAGGGGGGAAATTCACCCCTCCACTTT. It encodes CSVGQGGNSPLHF.